This paragraph covers one T cell receptor beta chain sequence. The entry originates in a study of T-cell memory formation after mild COVID-19. The CDR3 length is 14 residues. CDR1 DFQATT and CDR2 SNEGSKA come from the germline V gene (reference sequence). Trimming shortened V by 0 bases and J by 5 bases, and 13 bases separated the two germline ends. Using its own MiXCR run on the 5' RACE reads, TCRdb lists one record per CDR3 protein. This table holds about 180,000 distinct CDR3 sequences, 15% to 20% found once. V is TRBV20-1 and J is TRBJ2-5, with D tentatively TRBD1 or TRBD2 (5 bases each). This receptor was identified in a man aged 18 to 30 who had mild COVID-19 (a few samples of this study predate the infection). Cell type and time point are not known. Sample: PBMCs or a T cell subset sorted from them (not recorded which). CDR3 sequence (DNA): TGCAGTGCTAGAGAAGGGACCCTCAGGGAGACCCAGTACTTC. It specifies CSAREGTLRETQYF.